A single sample is the source of the 25 T cell receptor beta chains below, sequenced in a study of blood T cell repertoires in COVID-19. Assay: immunoSEQ multiplex PCR; the TCRdb copy retains only in-frame clones and omits some. The sample shows some 150,000 clones, about nine tenths of them seen only once. Sequenced sample: peripheral blood. The source is a man aged 50 to 59 with active COVID-19.

The chain uses TRBV4-1 and TRBJ2-1; TRBD2 agrees at 8 bases. The CDR3 consists of 16 residues. Germline assignment: CDR1 MGHRA and CDR2 YSYEKL. V gave up 4 bases and J gave up 8 bases; unmatched junction bases: 13. CDR3 nucleotide sequence: TGCGCCAGCAGCCTATCCTGGGGGCGGGGGGAGGATGAGCAGTTCTTC. Translating gives CASSLSWGRGEDEQFF.

The chain links TRBV11-2 to TRBJ2-7; D gene uncertain. This CDR3 is 11 amino acids long. CDR1 and CDR2 from the germline V gene are SGHAT and FQNNGV. V was cut by 11 bases and J by 6 bases, with 14 bases left in between. In DNA, the CDR3 is TGTGCCCCCAGTGGGCCCAGCGAGCAGTACTTC. Translated: CAPSGPSEQYF.

This clone was observed many times. This rearrangement joins TRBV11-2 to TRBJ1-2; TRBD1 aligns across 7 bases. This CDR3 has 15 amino acids. From germline, CDR1 is SGHAT and CDR2 FQNNGV. Germline trimming cut 0 bases from V and 0 bases from J; bases unmatched to any gene: 1. The CDR3 DNA reads as TGTGCCAGCAGCTTAGAAGGGGGCGCTAACTATGGCTACACCTTC. Residues: CASSLEGGANYGYTF.

This rearrangement joins TRBV6-5 to TRBJ1-2; D uncertain. Trimming removed 0 bases from V and 4 bases from J, with 15 bases in between. Germline-derived CDR1 and CDR2 are MNHEY and SVGAGI. The CDR3 length is 16 residues. The CDR3 sequence is CASSYSISGNVYGYTF. As DNA, the CDR3 is TGTGCCAGCAGTTACTCGATATCGGGGAACGTCTATGGCTACACCTTC.

This chain links TRBV2 with TRBJ1-1; TRBD1 aligns across 7 bases. The CDR3 extends over 13 amino acids. V was pared by 10 bases and J by 1 base, with 6 bases of the junction left unmatched. Germline CDR1 SNHLY, CDR2 FYNNEI. In DNA, the CDR3 is TGTGCCACCGGGGGACAGCCGAACACTGAAGCTTTCTTT. Its protein is CATGGQPNTEAFF.

The chain is built from TRBV5-1 and TRBJ2-5; D remains ambiguous. The CDR3 length is 13 residues. Trimming cost V 0 bases and J 2 bases, with 5 bases left between them. Per germline, CDR1 SGHRS and CDR2 YFSETQ. The CDR3 here is CASSLGDQETQYF. The DNA of the CDR3 is TGCGCCAGCAGCTTGGGCGATCAAGAGACCCAGTACTTC.

V usage is TRBV4-3 and J usage is TRBJ1-1, with a weak D call TRBD1 (5 bases). Trimming removed 0 bases from V and 0 bases from J, with 5 bases in between. CDR1 is LGHNA, CDR2 YSLEER, per germline. The CDR3 length is 14 residues. The CDR3 DNA reads as TGCGCCAGCAGCCAAGACAGGGTGAACACTGAAGCTTTCTTT. Its translation: CASSQDRVNTEAFF.

The genes are TRBV5-6 and TRBJ1-1; D ambiguous. The length of the CDR3 is 13 residues. Germline V gives CDR1 SGHDT, CDR2 YYEEEE. Trimming pared 0 bases from V and 4 bases from J, leaving 7 bases between. The CDR3 sequence is CASSLAGVTEAFF. As DNA, the CDR3 is TGTGCCAGCAGCTTGGCGGGAGTCACTGAAGCTTTCTTT. Using reference TRBV5-6 and TRBJ1-1 for the parts outside the CDR3, the full variable domain is DAGVTQSPTHLIKTRGQQVTLRCSPKSGHDTVSWYQQALGQGPQFIFQYYEEEERQRGNFPDRFSGHQFPNYSSELNVNALLLGDSALYLCASSLAGVTEAFFGQGTRLTVV.

The V call is TRBV7-9, the J call TRBJ1-1; TRBD1 aligns across 7 bases. The CDR3 length is 16 residues. Germline-derived CDR1 and CDR2 are SEHNR and FQNEAQ (reference sequence). Trimming removed 5 bases from V and 4 bases from J; junction bases left unmatched: 13. As DNA, the CDR3 is TGTGCCAGCAGCCCCAGGGGGTCACGGGTGGGCACTGAAGCTTTCTTT. Amino acid sequence: CASSPRGSRVGTEAFF.

This chain joins TRBV5-1 and TRBJ1-2; D is perhaps TRBD1 (5 bases). This CDR3 spans 15 amino acids. Between the trimmed V and J ends, which lost 0 bases and 6 bases, there was a span of 15 bases. Germline V lookup: CDR1 SGHRS, CDR2 YFSETQ. The CDR3 spells CASSLEGSASNGYTF. Here the CDR3 DNA reads TGCGCCAGCAGCTTGGAGGGGTCAGCATCAAATGGCTACACCTTC.

The CDR3 protein is CASSYRQGYGEQFF. CDR3 sequence (DNA): TGTGCCAGCAGTTACCGCCAGGGATACGGTGAGCAGTTCTTC. The chain is built from TRBV6-5 and TRBJ2-1; the D gene is possibly TRBD1 (5 bases). Looked up from germline, CDR1 is MNHEY and CDR2 is SVGAGI. Trimming pared 2 bases from V and 9 bases from J, leaving 14 bases between. The CDR3 totals 14 residues.

This sequence joins TRBV7-9 and TRBJ1-2; 11 bases are a match to TRBD1. The CDR3 length is 16 residues. The trim removed 7 bases at V and 2 bases at J, leaving 9 bases unmatched. CDR1 is SEHNR and CDR2 is FQNEAQ in the germline V gene (reference sequence). CDR3 in DNA: TGTGCCAGCACCCGGACAGGGGGCTCACCGAACTATGGCTACACCTTC. This translates into CASTRTGGSPNYGYTF.

The chain links TRBV6-6 to TRBJ2-7, with D perhaps TRBD1 (6 bases). In germline, CDR1 is MNHNY, CDR2 SVGAGI (reference sequence). V was pared by 7 bases and J by 3 bases, with 10 bases between. The length of the CDR3 is 12 residues. For the CDR3, the DNA is TGTGCCAGCAAACAGGGAAACTACGAGCAGTACTTC. It yields the protein CASKQGNYEQYF.

This chain uses TRBV3-1 (or the pseudogene TRBV3-2) with TRBJ1-2; D is ambiguous. V lost 1 base and J lost 0, with 12 bases in between. Germline CDR1 reads LGHDT; CDR2 reads YNNKEL (reference sequence). This CDR3 contains 16 residues. The DNA for the CDR3 is TGTGCCAGCAGCCAAGTCGGGAGGGCCTCTAACTATGGCTACACCTTC. This translates into CASSQVGRASNYGYTF.

V is TRBV10-3 and J is TRBJ1-1; the D gene is possibly TRBD1 (5 bases). Trimming pared 0 bases from V and 4 bases from J, leaving 12 bases between. The CDR3 runs 15 residues. Germline V CDR1 and CDR2: ENHRY, SYGVKD. CDR3 bases: TGTGCCATCAGTGAGTCAAACAGGTTGGTCACTGAAGCTTTCTTT. Its translation: CAISESNRLVTEAFF.

The chain links TRBV18 to TRBJ2-7, with D perhaps TRBD2 (5 bases). The V gene's germline CDR1 is KGHSH and CDR2 LQKENI. The CDR3 sequence is 14 residues long. Trimming left V 3 bases short and J 3 bases short, with 12 bases between. DNA for the CDR3: TGTGCCAGCTCACCCCCGGGATCTAACTACGAGCAGTACTTC. Protein product: CASSPPGSNYEQYF.

The rearrangement uses TRBV19 and TRBJ2-5, with 8 nucleotides matching TRBD2. This CDR3 has 14 residues. The germline V gene has CDR1 LNHDA and CDR2 SQIVND (reference sequence). V trimming: 1 base; J trimming: 4 bases; junction bases outside the gene matches: 2. The CDR3 reads CASSIAGGRETQYF. The CDR3 DNA sequence: TGTGCCAGTAGTATAGCGGGGGGGCGAGAGACCCAGTACTTC.

The chain is built from TRBV7-6 and TRBJ2-2, with 8 bases matching TRBD2. V trimming: 5 bases; J trimming: 8 bases; junction bases outside the gene matches: 7. The length of the CDR3 is 14 residues. Germline V CDR1 and CDR2: SGHVS, FNYEAQ. The CDR3 protein is CASSSSGDPGELFF. The DNA for the CDR3 is TGTGCCAGCAGCAGTAGCGGGGACCCAGGGGAGCTGTTTTTT.

The table lists this clone with a few counts. The chain uses TRBV6-5 and TRBJ1-1; TRBD1 matches at 8 bases. V trimming: 0 bases; J trimming: 4 bases; junction bases outside the gene matches: 4. CDR3 length equals 15 residues. The germline gives CDR1 MNHEY, CDR2 SVGAGI. CDR3 amino acids: CASSYSQGASTEAFF. CDR3 DNA: TGTGCCAGCAGTTACTCCCAGGGGGCCAGCACTGAAGCTTTCTTT.

This chain uses TRBV24-1 with TRBJ2-5, with 11 positions matching TRBD2. Germline CDR1 and CDR2: KGHDR and SFDVKD. V lost 2 bases and J lost 5; bases outside the gene matches: 6. The CDR3 consists of 16 residues. The CDR3 DNA reads TGTGCCACCAGTGATTCCACTAGCGGGGGTGAGGAGACCCAGTACTTC. Its protein product is CATSDSTSGGEETQYF.

The chain couples TRBV10-3 to TRBJ2-7; no reliable D call. The CDR3 runs 12 residues. Germline V gene data show CDR1 as ENHRY and CDR2 as SYGVKD. V was cut by 5 bases and J by 9 bases, with 14 bases left in between. CDR3 sequence (DNA): TGTGCCATCAGTAGCGCTGAGCTAGGGCAGTACTTC. Amino acids: CAISSAELGQYF.

The chain combines TRBV11-2 with TRBJ2-2; D may be TRBD2 (5 bases). This CDR3 comprises 15 residues. Germline CDR1 and CDR2: SGHAT and FQNNGV. V gave up 7 bases and J gave up 7 bases, with 19 bases separating them. CDR3 sequence reads: CASTPLAGLFGELFF. CDR3 nucleotide sequence: TGTGCCAGCACCCCGTTGGCGGGTTTGTTCGGGGAGCTGTTTTTT.

The chain uses TRBV3-1 (or the pseudogene TRBV3-2) and TRBJ2-3, with 8 bases aligning to TRBD2. Germline lookup yields CDR1 LGHDT and CDR2 YNNKEL (reference sequence). With V trimmed by 0 bases and J by 4 bases, 9 bases remained unmatched. The CDR3 loop spans 17 amino acids. CDR3 in amino acids: CASSQDSGTRSSDTQYF. Here the CDR3 DNA reads TGTGCCAGCAGCCAAGACTCCGGGACTAGATCATCAGATACGCAGTATTTT.

This clone was observed a single time. The chain links TRBV13 to TRBJ1-6, with TRBD1 as a possible D gene (5 bases). CDR3 length: 15 amino acids. Germline CDR1 PRHDT, CDR2 FYEKMQ (reference sequence). Trimming took 4 bases from V and 9 from J, leaving 16 bases between them. The DNA for the CDR3 is TGTGCCAGCAGCTCAACGGACAAGGCGAGTTCACCCCTCCACTTT. Its protein is CASSSTDKASSPLHF.

This sequence joins TRBV6-5 and TRBJ2-6; D is ambiguous. V gave up 5 bases and J gave up 4 bases, with 12 bases separating them. Germline CDR1 reads MNHEY; CDR2 reads SVGAGI. This CDR3 spans 15 amino acids. The CDR3 loop is CASSTESEGANVLTF. CDR3 nucleotides: TGTGCCAGCAGTACGGAAAGCGAGGGGGCCAACGTCCTGACTTTC.